These 23 T cell receptor beta chains were all obtained from the same sample, sequenced in a study of blood T cell repertoires in COVID-19. Generated by immunoSEQ multiplex PCR, the TCRdb table keeps only in-frame clones and is missing some. This sample has around 65,000 clones, with 75% to 85% found just once. The material sequenced was peripheral blood. These receptors all come from a human donor in a cohort sampled during active COVID-19.

The rearrangement uses TRBV6-5 and TRBJ2-6, with TRBD2 identical over 7 bases. Germline trimming cut 2 bases from V and 2 bases from J; bases unmatched to any gene: 0. The V gene's germline CDR1 is MNHEY and CDR2 SVGAGI. This CDR3 region has 15 residues. CDR3 protein: CASSYGGAGANVLTF. The CDR3, as DNA: TGTGCCAGCAGTTACGGGGGGGCTGGGGCCAACGTCCTGACTTTC.

The chain links TRBV5-6 to TRBJ1-2; no reliable D call. Germline CDR1 SGHDT, CDR2 YYEEEE. The CDR3 is 13 residues long. V was clipped by 2 bases and J by 4 bases, with 9 bases between them. The CDR3 DNA follows: TGTGCCAGCAGCTTTACGAGGTTCTATGGCTACACCTTC. It codes for CASSFTRFYGYTF.

The chain combines TRBV5-5 with TRBJ2-3; D is uncertain. V dropped 0 bases and J dropped 0 bases, with 8 bases sitting between them. Germline V gene sequence: CDR1 SGHKS, CDR2 YYEKEE (reference sequence). This CDR3 is built from 15 residues. The CDR3 DNA follows: TGTGCCAGCAGCTTGGATGCGGCTAGCACAGATACGCAGTATTTT. Amino acid sequence: CASSLDAASTDTQYF. Variable domain in full (rest from reference TRBV5-5 and TRBJ2-3): DAGVTQSPTHLIKTRGQQVTLRCSPISGHKSVSWYQQVLGQGPQFIFQYYEKEERGRGNFPDRFSARQFPNYSSELNVNALLLGDSALYLCASSLDAASTDTQYFGPGTRLTVL.

The rearrangement joins TRBV27 to TRBJ2-1, with D uncertain. CDR3 length equals 15 residues. CDR1 is MNHEY and CDR2 is SMNVEV in the germline V gene (reference sequence). The germline V and J ends were trimmed by 7 bases and 9 bases, with 22 bases remaining between them. The CDR3 nucleotides are TGTGCCAGCACTCCGTTCCCCCCTAGAATCAGTGAGCAGTTCTTC. Translating it yields CASTPFPPRISEQFF.

This clone was seen more than once but under ten times. The chain links TRBV6-5 to TRBJ2-3, with a tentative D call TRBD2 (6 bases). CDR3 size: 15 residues. Germline CDR1 MNHEY, CDR2 SVGAGI. With 2 bases removed from V and 2 bases from J, the gap between germline ends came to 11 bases. The CDR3 loop reads CASSYLGGNTDTQYF. The CDR3 DNA is TGTGCCAGCAGTTACCTGGGGGGAAACACAGATACGCAGTATTTT.

Of note for this clone: This specimen includes other DNA sequences encoding the same CDR3. The CDR3 sequence is CASSPTGSYEQYF. The CDR3 region has the DNA TGTGCCAGCAGTCCGACAGGTTCCTACGAGCAGTACTTC. The chain uses TRBV12-3 or TRBV12-4 and TRBJ2-7; D perhaps matches TRBD1 (6 bases). Trimming cost V 5 bases and J 1 base, with 9 bases left between them. The CDR3 sequence is 13 residues long.

The chain couples TRBV5-1 to TRBJ2-7, with 7 nucleotides matching TRBD1. Germline CDR1 is SGHRS and CDR2 is YFSETQ. V lost 6 bases, J lost 7 bases, and 13 bases stayed unmatched. The CDR3 is 14 residues long. CDR3 in DNA: TGCGCCAGCACCAGACAGGGTAGTATCGAAGAGCAGTACTTC. The encoded protein is CASTRQGSIEEQYF.

The chain uses TRBV28 and TRBJ2-3, with 8 positions matching TRBD1. The CDR3 loop spans 14 amino acids. J was trimmed by 0 bases and V by 6 bases; bases with no gene match: 2. Germline loops: CDR1 MDHEN, CDR2 SYDVKM. The chain's CDR3 is CASRQGGSTDTQYF. Here the CDR3 DNA reads TGTGCCAGCAGACAGGGGGGAAGCACAGATACGCAGTATTTT.

This clone was counted between two and nine times. This chain links TRBV27 with TRBJ1-5, with D tentatively TRBD1 (6 bases). Germline-derived CDR1 and CDR2 are MNHEY and SMNVEV (reference sequence). Trimming pared 2 bases from V and 0 bases from J, leaving 11 bases between. This CDR3 region has 16 residues. The CDR3 sequence is CASSLGTPYSNQPQHF. CDR3 sequence (DNA): TGTGCCAGCAGTTTAGGGACACCCTATAGCAATCAGCCCCAGCATTTT.

V usage is TRBV6-2 or TRBV6-3 and J usage is TRBJ1-6; 7 bases agree with TRBD1. There are 13 residues in the CDR3. The V gene's germline CDR1 is MNHEY and CDR2 SVGEGT. The junction had 6 bases not matched to a gene; V was cut back by 6 bases and J by 10 bases. CDR3 coding DNA: TGTGCCAGCAGCCGGGACAGTGGCTCACCCCTCCACTTT. It translates to CASSRDSGSPLHF.

The chain carries TRBV7-9 and TRBJ2-6; TRBD1 is a possible D gene (6 bases). V was pared by 3 bases and J by 3 bases, with 18 bases between. The length of the CDR3 is 18 residues. The V gene's germline CDR1 is SEHNR and CDR2 FQNEAQ (reference sequence). Written as DNA, the CDR3 is TGTGCCAGCAGCTTTTTGTGGGGGCGCGACGATGGGGCCAACGTCCTGACTTTC. The encoded protein is CASSFLWGRDDGANVLTF.

This clone has just a few counts. The rearrangement uses TRBV7-2 and TRBJ1-1, with 10 bases lining up with TRBD1. The CDR3 is made up of 14 amino acids. V shed 4 bases, J shed 5 bases, and the junction held 4 bases outside the gene matches. The germline CDR1 and CDR2 sequences are SGHTA and FQGNSA. CDR3 sequence reads: CASSSGQGWTEAFF. The CDR3 coding sequence is TGTGCCAGCAGCTCGGGACAGGGGTGGACTGAAGCTTTCTTT.

The chain recombines TRBV30 with TRBJ2-3, with 14 bases matching TRBD2. CDR3 size: 16 residues. The J segment lost 1 base and the V segment lost 2 bases, leaving 2 bases of the junction unmatched. Germline lookup yields CDR1 GTSNPN and CDR2 SVGIG (reference sequence). For the CDR3, the DNA is TGTGCCTGGAGTCCGGGACTAGCGGGAGGCACAGATACGCAGTATTTT. Amino acid sequence: CAWSPGLAGGTDTQYF.

This clone was counted once. The chain employs TRBV6-5 and TRBJ2-3, with TRBD2 matching 11 bases. In germline, CDR1 is MNHEY, CDR2 SVGAGI. The V segment lost 2 bases and the J segment 4 bases; nucleotides outside the gene matches: 5. The CDR3 loop spans 16 amino acids. This CDR3 is CASSYALAGGPDTQYF. The DNA of the CDR3 is TGTGCCAGCAGTTACGCCTTAGCGGGGGGGCCAGATACGCAGTATTTT.

The genes are TRBV10-3 and TRBJ2-7; 12 bases are a match to TRBD1. V shed 10 bases and J 5 bases; nucleotides not matched to a gene: 3. There are 12 residues in the CDR3. Germline V gene data show CDR1 as ENHRY and CDR2 as SYGVKD. In DNA, the CDR3 is TGTGCCACGGGACAGGGGGCGGACGAGCAGTACTTC. This encodes CATGQGADEQYF.

The V call is TRBV19, the J call TRBJ2-3, with 10 bases identical to TRBD2. The germline V gene encodes CDR1 LNHDA and CDR2 SQIVND (reference sequence). The CDR3 loop spans 16 amino acids. Unmatched junction bases numbered 5, after V lost 5 bases and J lost 0 bases. CDR3 loop: CASSRTSGFSTDTQYF. CDR3 nucleotide sequence: TGTGCCAGTAGTCGGACTAGCGGATTTAGCACAGATACGCAGTATTTT.

The V and J genes are TRBV20-1 and TRBJ1-3; the D is unclear. V was trimmed by 3 bases and J by 4 bases, leaving 7 bases between them. Germline loops: CDR1 DFQATT, CDR2 SNEGSKA (reference sequence). CDR3 length: 12 residues. The CDR3 DNA follows: TGCAGTGCTAGTCCTACGGGAAACACCATATATTTT. Translated: CSASPTGNTIYF.

V is TRBV7-9 and J is TRBJ1-2; D is unclear. Germline CDR1 reads SEHNR; CDR2 reads FQNEAQ (reference sequence). The CDR3 sequence is 14 residues long. The V end was cut by 2 bases, the J end by 1 base, with 8 bases between. The CDR3 loop reads CASSLSGSNYGYTF. In DNA, the CDR3 is TGTGCCAGCAGCTTATCTGGGAGTAACTATGGCTACACCTTC.

The chain carries TRBV5-1 and TRBJ2-3; TRBD2 might be the D (6 bases). The CDR3 consists of 14 residues. CDR1 is SGHRS, CDR2 YFSETQ, per germline. V lost 3 bases and J lost 3, with 11 bases in between. The CDR3 nucleotides read TGCGCCAGCAGCTCCGGGGCGGGAACAGATACGCAGTATTTT. It yields the protein CASSSGAGTDTQYF.

This chain links TRBV10-3 with TRBJ2-7; 11 nucleotides agree with TRBD2. Germline V CDR1 and CDR2: ENHRY, SYGVKD. The CDR3 totals 14 residues. The J segment lost 4 bases and the V segment lost 5 bases, leaving 4 bases of the junction unmatched. CDR3: CAISMSSGRYEQYF. In nucleotides, the CDR3 is TGTGCCATCAGTATGTCTAGCGGGAGGTACGAGCAGTACTTC.

J is TRBJ2-1 and V is TRBV30; 8 positions match TRBD2. Trimming removed 6 bases from V and 8 bases from J; junction bases left unmatched: 12. This CDR3 has 14 amino acids. The germline V gene encodes CDR1 GTSNPN and CDR2 SVGIG (reference sequence). The CDR3 DNA reads as TGTGCCTGTCCCAGAGGCGGGGGGCAGGATGAGCAGTTCTTC. It yields the protein CACPRGGGQDEQFF.

The chain recombines TRBV7-2 with TRBJ2-1; D is undetermined. The CDR3 is 14 amino acids. Trimming removed 5 bases from V and 7 bases from J, with 15 bases in between. Germline V CDR1 and CDR2: SGHTA, FQGNSA. In nucleotides, the CDR3 is TGTGCCAGCAGCCATAGTACCGACACGAATGAGCAGTTCTTC. Its translation is CASSHSTDTNEQFF.

The V gene is TRBV6-5, the J gene TRBJ2-5; TRBD2 agrees at 14 bases. Germline trimming cut 5 bases from V and 2 bases from J; bases unmatched to any gene: 1. The germline V gene encodes CDR1 MNHEY and CDR2 SVGAGI. The CDR3 runs 15 residues. The CDR3: CASSRTSGRQETQYF. The DNA for the CDR3 is TGTGCCAGCAGTAGGACTAGCGGGAGGCAAGAGACCCAGTACTTC.